The sequence of this T cell receptor (beta chain) was determined in a study of metastatic and nonmetastatic thyroid tumors. Study as a whole: Repertoire data that came from the blood and tumor or nodule tissue of malignant and benign thyroid patients were compared. Overall study results and limits: Relative to benign nodules, malignant thyroid tumors were reportedly characterized by significantly elevated TCR beta diversity in blood and tumor.

Not a single patient had been given any form of treatment at any point before undergoing thyroid surgery. The germline gives CDR1 DFQATT, CDR2 SNEGSKA (reference sequence). CDR3 length: 14 residues. The V end was cut by 4 bases, the J end by 2 bases, with 15 bases between. This clone was counted many times. Its antigen is unknown. Original analysis: The study's classifier, a distant-metastasis tool for papillary thyroid cancer, was built using CDR3 differences across clinicopathological groups. With MiXCR, TCRdb called clones anew from the PCR reads. For this entry, the V and J calls and clone size follow TCRdb and not the study's own pipeline. The sample shows 33,000 or so clones, 7.4% of them seen only once.

This clonotype originated in a female donor with papillary thyroid cancer or a benign thyroid nodule (not recorded which). Some clones in this sample may be carry-over from other donors' samples. What was sequenced was blood. This rearrangement joins TRBV20-1 to TRBJ2-7; D is tentatively TRBD1 or TRBD2 (5 bases each). CDR3 in amino acids: CSATTGTSAYEQYF. In nucleotides, the CDR3 is TGCAGTGCTACCACCGGGACGTCGGCCTACGAGCAGTACTTC.